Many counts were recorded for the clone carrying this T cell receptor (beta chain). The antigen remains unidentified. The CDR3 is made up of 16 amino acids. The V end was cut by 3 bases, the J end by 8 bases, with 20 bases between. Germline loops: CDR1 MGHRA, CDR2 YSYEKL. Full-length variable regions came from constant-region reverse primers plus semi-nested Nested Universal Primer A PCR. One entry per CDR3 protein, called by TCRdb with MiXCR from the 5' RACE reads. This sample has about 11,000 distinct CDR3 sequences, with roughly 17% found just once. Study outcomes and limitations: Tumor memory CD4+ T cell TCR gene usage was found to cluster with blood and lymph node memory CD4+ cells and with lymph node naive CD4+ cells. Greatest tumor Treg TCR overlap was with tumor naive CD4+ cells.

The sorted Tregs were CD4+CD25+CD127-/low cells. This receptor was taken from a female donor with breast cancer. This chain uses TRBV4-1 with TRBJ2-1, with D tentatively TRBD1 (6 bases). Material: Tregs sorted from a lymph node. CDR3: CASSHEEVGGDDEQFF. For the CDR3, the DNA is TGCGCCAGCAGCCACGAAGAAGTTGGGGGCGACGATGAGCAGTTCTTC.